This T cell receptor (beta chain) is from a study of blood T cells in healthy people across ages. Study-level findings and limits: Samples with more naive T cells showed higher observed beta diversity. Across the age range, TCR beta diversity per million T cells fell in a roughly linear way.

This clonotype was found a few times. The antigen remains unidentified. A J-beta primer mix and a sample-barcoded 5' primer were used in a second PCR of about 7 to 12 cycles. Every individual sample yielded 2.5 million or more paired-end reads (each containing CDR3). Via MiXCR, TCRdb re-called the 5' RACE reads, giving one row per CDR3 protein. This table holds roughly 1,300,000 distinct CDR3 sequences, roughly 60% found once. The receptor's source is a man between 18 and 35 years old in good health. The sample was blood.

The CDR3 loop reads CASSLGEGGEQFF. The CDR3 nucleotides are TGTGCCAGCAGCTTAGGCGAAGGGGGAGAGCAGTTCTTC. V usage is TRBV7-2 and J usage is TRBJ2-1; D possibly corresponds to TRBD1 (6 bases). The germline CDR1 and CDR2 sequences are SGHTA and FQGNSA. The V end lost 1 base, the J end lost 10 bases, and 11 bases lay between the germline ends. This CDR3 has 13 amino acids.